Following are 23 T cell receptor beta chains from one sample sequenced in a study of breast tumors, draining lymph nodes, adjacent tissues. Axillary draining lymph nodes of breast cancer patients supplied the node samples. TCRdb re-called the multiplex PCR reads through MiXCR, storing one row per CDR3 protein. The repertoire holds approximately 200,000 distinct CDR3 sequences, 30% to 40% seen once, with about 4.3% in the top ten. Sequencing was done on a sample of axillary lymph node tissue. The receptors here all came from a female donor with breast cancer. Some clones in this sample may be carry-over from other donors' samples.

The CDR3 DNA follows: TGCAGCGTTGTTTACTACTTAGGGGAGGGTTCCAATGAGCAGTTCTTC. It yields the protein CSVVYYLGEGSNEQFF. The V gene is TRBV29-1, the J gene TRBJ2-1, with 7 positions matching TRBD2. Losses at the gene ends were 4 bases for V and 6 bases for J; bases not matched to a gene: 15. The CDR3 sequence is 16 residues long. Germline V gives CDR1 SQVTM, CDR2 ANQGSEA.

This clonotype was counted ten times or more. The chain links TRBV6-4 to TRBJ2-1, with a possible D match to TRBD2 (5 bases). In germline, CDR1 is MRHNA, CDR2 SNTAGT. V lost 5 bases and J lost 8, with 16 bases in between. The CDR3 covers 14 residues. This CDR3 is CASSPNSEEHEQFF. The CDR3 coding sequence is TGTGCCAGCAGTCCAAACTCGGAGGAGCATGAGCAGTTCTTC.

This clonotype has at least ten counts. V usage is TRBV6-5 and J usage is TRBJ2-1, with a possible D match to TRBD1 (6 bases). The germline gives CDR1 MNHEY, CDR2 SVGAGI. The CDR3 contains 15 residues. V was shortened by 6 bases and J by 0 bases, with 12 bases between the two germline ends. The CDR3 coding sequence is TGTGCCAGCAGCCGCACAGGGAGCTCCTACAATGAGCAGTTCTTC. Its protein is CASSRTGSSYNEQFF.

The rearrangement links TRBV7-9 to TRBJ1-6; D perhaps matches TRBD1 (5 bases). There are 15 residues in the CDR3. V shed 1 base and J shed 10 bases, with 14 bases lying between them. CDR1 is SEHNR and CDR2 is FQNEAQ in the germline V gene (reference sequence). Here the CDR3 reads CASSLEGHEGSPLHF. The CDR3 nucleotides are TGTGCCAGCAGCTTAGAAGGGCACGAGGGGTCACCCCTCCACTTT.

This clonotype was seen repeatedly, ten times or more. The chain couples TRBV4-1 to TRBJ2-1; TRBD1 might be the D (6 bases). The ends were cut back, 5 bases at V and 1 base at J, with 15 bases in the middle. Germline V gene sequence: CDR1 MGHRA, CDR2 YSYEKL. CDR3 length: 16 amino acids. The CDR3 DNA follows: TGCGCCAGCAGCTTCTCCGCAGGGACATCCTACAATGAGCAGTTCTTC. Translated, it gives CASSFSAGTSYNEQFF.

V usage is TRBV6-5 and J usage is TRBJ1-1; 7 nucleotides line up with TRBD1. There are 13 residues in the CDR3. The V segment lost 5 bases and the J segment 3 bases; nucleotides outside the gene matches: 3. CDR1 and CDR2 (germline): MNHEY, SVGAGI. DNA of the CDR3: TGTGCCAGCAGTAAACAGGGGTACACTGAAGCTTTCTTT. It codes for CASSKQGYTEAFF.

The genes are TRBV12-5 and TRBJ2-3, with TRBD2 as a possible D gene (6 bases). This CDR3 spans 18 amino acids. Germline V gene sequence: CDR1 LGHNT, CDR2 FRNRAP. With 3 bases removed from V and 0 bases from J, the gap between germline ends came to 19 bases. The CDR3 sequence is CASGFVLRDSPSTDTQYF. DNA of the CDR3: TGTGCTAGTGGTTTCGTACTCCGGGACTCCCCTAGCACAGATACGCAGTATTTT.

Concerning this clonotype itself: This may arise from a read error, as a much more abundant clone is one base away. The V and J genes are TRBV5-1 and TRBJ2-3; TRBD2 matches at 9 bases. Germline V gene sequence: CDR1 SGHRS, CDR2 YFSETQ. CDR3 length: 16 residues. The CDR3 loop is CVSSMRASGGTDTQYF. The CDR3 DNA is TGCGTCAGCAGCATGAGGGCTAGCGGGGGCACAGATACGCAGTATTTT.

This clonotype was seen ten or more times. V and J are TRBV7-2 and TRBJ1-6; D is perhaps TRBD1 (5 bases). V lost 5 bases and J 6 bases, leaving 11 bases between the germline ends. Germline V gene data show CDR1 as SGHTA and CDR2 as FQGNSA. This CDR3 comprises 14 residues. CDR3 sequence (DNA): TGTGCCAGCAGCCGAGGGACGAGTAATTCACCCCTCCACTTT. Translating it yields CASSRGTSNSPLHF.

There are a few counts of this clonotype. With a much larger clone just one base away, this may be a read error. The rearrangement uses TRBV7-2 and TRBJ2-5; D uncertain. This CDR3 is 15 amino acids long. CDR1 is SGHTA and CDR2 is FQGNSA in the germline V gene. The CDR3 loop is CAGSLGGRSQETQYF. CDR3 DNA: TGTGCCGGCAGCTTAGGTGGCAGGAGTCAAGAGACCCAGTACTTC.

This clonotype has ten or more counts. The V call is TRBV12-3 or TRBV12-4, the J call TRBJ2-3, with 8 bases matching TRBD2. V lost 3 bases to trimming and J lost 1 base; unmatched junction nucleotides: 0. The CDR3 spans 14 residues. The CDR3 sequence is CASSFSGGTDTQYF. CDR3 sequence (DNA): TGTGCCAGCAGTTTTAGCGGGGGCACAGATACGCAGTATTTT.

In the case of this clonotype: As the CDR3 is not closed by the conserved phenylalanine or tryptophan, this likely results from a read error. The chain employs TRBV19 and TRBJ1-1; TRBD1 is a possible D gene (6 bases). This CDR3 has 13 residues. Germline loops: CDR1 LNHDA, CDR2 SQIVND (reference sequence). The V end was cut by 6 bases, the J end by 0 bases, with 8 bases between. DNA for the CDR3: TGTGCCAGTAGGGACAGTTTGAACACTGAAGCTTTCTCT. It translates to CASRDSLNTEAFS.

The chain joins TRBV25-1 to TRBJ1-2; the match to TRBD1 covers 7 bases. After removal of 5 bases from V and 3 bases from J, the junction contained 21 bases not matched to a gene. The CDR3 is made up of 19 amino acids. Germline V CDR1 and CDR2: MGHDK, SYGVNS. The CDR3 DNA is TGTGCCAGCAGTCCGAATCTGGGACAGCATGATCAAGGGGACTATGGCTACACCTTC. Protein: CASSPNLGQHDQGDYGYTF.

The sample holds many counts of this clonotype. The rearrangement uses TRBV2 and TRBJ1-1; 9 bases align to TRBD1. This CDR3 is built from 15 residues. The junction had 9 bases not matched to a gene; V was cut back by 5 bases and J by 5 bases. Germline V gene lookup returns CDR1 SNHLY and CDR2 FYNNEI. The chain's CDR3 is CASSLTTGGGTEAFF. CDR3 DNA sequence: TGTGCCAGCAGTCTGACGACAGGGGGAGGTACTGAAGCTTTCTTT.

This clonotype was detected only once. The V gene is TRBV12-3 or TRBV12-4, the J gene TRBJ1-5; a weak D match, TRBD1 (6 bases). This CDR3 is built from 13 residues. The V and J ends lost 7 bases and 8 bases respectively, with 15 bases between them. The CDR3: CASTRRGSEPQHF. CDR3 nucleotides: TGTGCCAGCACCCGGAGGGGGTCGGAGCCCCAGCATTTT.

There are many counts of this clonotype. V is TRBV28 and J is TRBJ1-2; D call uncertain. Germline loops: CDR1 MDHEN, CDR2 SYDVKM. The CDR3 contains 11 residues. V was cut by 6 bases and J by 14 bases, with 16 bases left in between. CDR3 protein: CASRLTLLWTF. CDR3 nucleotides: TGTGCCAGCAGACTAACCCTCCTTTGGACCTTC.

Points on this clonotype: A junction boundary mismatches the germline segment, possibly from a read error. The genes are TRBV3-1 and TRBJ2-7; D is unclear. Germline CDR1 LGHDT, CDR2 YNNKEL (reference sequence). The CDR3 loop spans 12 amino acids. The CDR3 nucleotides read TGCGCCATCAGCCAAGCCCCCTACGAGCAGTACTTC. This translates into CAISQAPYEQYF.

Ten or more counts support this clonotype. The chain joins TRBV9 to TRBJ1-3; TRBD1 matches at 9 bases. Germline-derived CDR1 and CDR2 are SGDLS and YYNGEE. The ends lost 4 bases at V and 6 bases at J; junction bases unmatched: 11. The CDR3 consists of 16 residues. The CDR3 DNA sequence: TGTGCCAGCAGCCCCACCAGTACAGGGGGCCTAAACACCATATATTTT. Its protein is CASSPTSTGGLNTIYF.

At least ten counts were recorded for this clonotype. The chain couples TRBV5-1 to TRBJ2-7, with 11 bases lining up with TRBD1. After removal of 4 bases from V and 4 bases from J, the junction contained 4 bases not matched to a gene. CDR3 length: 14 amino acids. The germline gives CDR1 SGHRS, CDR2 YFSETQ. The CDR3 DNA reads TGCGCCAGCAGCCTCCGGGACAGGGGGTACGAGCAGTACTTC. This sequence encodes CASSLRDRGYEQYF.

V is TRBV5-1 and J is TRBJ1-4; 7 nucleotides line up with TRBD1. Germline assignment: CDR1 SGHRS and CDR2 YFSETQ. This CDR3 is built from 14 residues. The ends lost 4 bases at V and 4 bases at J; junction bases unmatched: 4. DNA for the CDR3: TGCGCCAGCAGCAGACAGGGCCTTAATGAAAAACTGTTTTTT. Translated, it gives CASSRQGLNEKLFF.

In this sample, this clonotype turned up many times. This rearrangement joins TRBV5-8 to TRBJ2-5; TRBD1 matches 9 bases. The junction had 7 bases not matched to a gene; V was cut back by 1 base and J by 6 bases. Germline V lookup: CDR1 SGHTS, CDR2 YDEGEE. The CDR3 contains 15 residues. CDR3 DNA sequence: TGTGCCAGCAGCTTGTTACAGGGGGCAAGTCAGACCCAGTACTTC. It is translated as CASSLLQGASQTQYF.

This clonotype has ten or more counts. At one boundary the junction diverges from the germline segment, which might be a read error. V usage is TRBV20-1 and J usage is TRBJ2-1; 14 positions match TRBD2. Per the germline V gene, CDR1 is DFQATT and CDR2 is SNEGSKA (reference sequence). The CDR3 is 14 amino acids. CDR3 in DNA: TGCAGTCCTAGACTAGCGGGGGGGTTGAATGAGCAGTTCTTC. Translation: CSPRLAGGLNEQFF.

This clonotype came up many times. The V gene is TRBV29-1, the J gene TRBJ2-5; D gene unclear. Trimming cost V 1 base and J 5 bases, with 11 bases left between them. Germline loops: CDR1 SQVTM, CDR2 ANQGSEA. CDR3 length: 13 amino acids. DNA of the CDR3: TGCAGCGTTGAAGGAACCCCAAGGGAGACCCAGTACTTC. Its protein product is CSVEGTPRETQYF. Looking up the rest from reference TRBV29-1 and TRBJ2-5 gives the full variable domain: SAVISQKPSRDICQRGTSLTIQCQVDSQVTMMFWYRQQPGQSLTLIATANQGSEATYESGFVIDKFPISRPNLTFSTLTVSNMSPEDSSIYLCSVEGTPRETQYFGPGTRLLVL.